This entry lists 22 T cell receptor beta chains sequenced from one sample in a study of T-cell reconstitution after alpha-beta-depleted transplantation in children. During its preparation, the TCRbeta library received unique molecular identifiers. MiXCR was run by TCRdb on the PCR reads, yielding one entry per CDR3 protein. The sample yields 800,000 to 1,000,000 distinct CDR3 sequences, around 30% seen once. The sequences come from PBMCs, mostly from graft donor cells, collected 360 days after TCRalphabeta/CD19-depleted stem cell transplant. These receptors were obtained from a boy under two years old who had a stem cell transplant for SCID, so the T cells may come from the graft donor.

The chain is built from TRBV20-1 and TRBJ2-7, with 8 bases matching TRBD1. V was pared by 0 bases and J by 4 bases, with 2 bases of the junction left unmatched. The CDR3 covers 13 residues. CDR1 and CDR2 (germline): DFQATT, SNEGSKA (reference sequence). The DNA of the CDR3 is TGCAGTGCTAGAGACAGGGGGCGTTACGAGCAGTACTTC. Its protein is CSARDRGRYEQYF.

The V and J genes are TRBV20-1 and TRBJ2-2; no firm D call. Deletions cut 1 base from V and 3 bases from J, with 15 bases between. This CDR3 is 16 amino acids long. Germline lookup yields CDR1 DFQATT and CDR2 SNEGSKA (reference sequence). The CDR3 coding sequence is TGCAGTGCTAGAGTCCCCCGCGCTATATACACCGGGGAGCTGTTTTTT. As protein: CSARVPRAIYTGELFF.

The V gene is TRBV3-1, the J gene TRBJ2-7; 7 bases map to TRBD1. This CDR3 is built from 13 residues. Germline V lookup: CDR1 LGHDT, CDR2 YNNKEL (reference sequence). J was trimmed by 5 bases and V by 4 bases; bases with no gene match: 5. CDR3 protein: CASSRQGPDEQYF. The CDR3 DNA reads as TGTGCCAGCAGCCGACAGGGTCCCGACGAGCAGTACTTC.

This chain joins TRBV29-1 and TRBJ1-3; D unclear. Trimming took off 0 bases at V and 0 bases at J, with 9 bases between the two ends. The CDR3 loop spans 15 amino acids. Germline CDR1 is SQVTM and CDR2 is ANQGSEA. CDR3 in DNA: TGCAGCGTTGAAGATGGATCCCCCTCTGGAAACACCATATATTTT. The encoded protein is CSVEDGSPSGNTIYF. Full variable domain (rest looked up from reference TRBV29-1 and TRBJ1-3): SAVISQKPSRDICQRGTSLTIQCQVDSQVTMMFWYRQQPGQSLTLIATANQGSEATYESGFVIDKFPISRPNLTFSTLTVSNMSPEDSSIYLCSVEDGSPSGNTIYFGEGSWLTVV.

This clonotype was detected a few times. V usage is TRBV10-3 and J usage is TRBJ1-5; the D is unclear. Germline V lookup: CDR1 ENHRY, CDR2 SYGVKD. The germline V and J ends were trimmed by 3 bases and 4 bases, with 10 bases remaining between them. This CDR3 spans 14 amino acids. For the CDR3, the DNA is TGTGCCATCAGTGAACGCCAAGAAAATCAGCCCCAGCATTTT. Encoded protein: CAISERQENQPQHF.

The chain is built from TRBV4-1 and TRBJ1-5; 11 nucleotides line up with TRBD1. J gave up 5 bases and V 1 base, and 1 base lay outside the gene matches. Germline CDR1 is MGHRA and CDR2 is YSYEKL. The length of the CDR3 is 15 residues. This CDR3 reads CASSQGGQGDQPQHF. CDR3 DNA sequence: TGCGCCAGCAGCCAAGGGGGACAGGGGGATCAGCCCCAGCATTTT.

This clonotype was seen more than once but under ten times. The chain uses TRBV6-5 and TRBJ2-2, with a possible D match to TRBD2 (6 bases). Germline V CDR1 and CDR2: MNHEY, SVGAGI. The CDR3 extends over 15 amino acids. V lost 5 bases and J 2 bases, leaving 12 bases between the germline ends. CDR3 residues: CASSTSNQNTGELFF. The CDR3 DNA is TGTGCCAGCAGTACTAGCAACCAAAACACCGGGGAGCTGTTTTTT.

The table lists this clonotype with a count of one. The J gene is TRBJ1-2, the V gene TRBV18; the D gene is possibly TRBD1 (6 bases). Germline assignment: CDR1 KGHSH and CDR2 LQKENI. This CDR3 is 13 amino acids long. With 4 bases removed from V and 4 bases from J, the gap between germline ends came to 10 bases. This CDR3 is CASSRTDLYGYTF. The CDR3, as DNA: TGTGCCAGCTCACGGACAGATCTCTATGGCTACACCTTC.

The chain uses TRBV14 and TRBJ2-7; D is uncertain. With 1 base removed from V and 7 bases from J, the gap between germline ends came to 14 bases. This CDR3 is 14 amino acids long. Germline-derived CDR1 and CDR2 are SGHDN and FVKESK. CDR3 nucleotides: TGTGCCAGCAGCCAAGGACTTCCCGTGTGTGAGCAGTACTTC. Translated, it gives CASSQGLPVCEQYF.

V and J are TRBV18 and TRBJ2-7; D ambiguous. The CDR3 loop spans 12 amino acids. The germline V gene has CDR1 KGHSH and CDR2 LQKENI. Deletions cut 2 bases from V and 7 bases from J, with 9 bases between. CDR3 coding DNA: TGTGCCAGCTCACCAATTGAGGAAGAGCAGTACTTC. Translated, it gives CASSPIEEEQYF. Drawing the rest from reference TRBV18 and TRBJ2-7, the complete variable domain is NAGVMQNPRHLVRRRGQEARLRCSPMKGHSHVYWYRQLPEEGLKFMVYLQKENIIDESGMPKERFSAEFPKEGPSILRIQQVVRGDSAAYFCASSPIEEEQYFGPGTRLTVT.

In its sample, this clonotype was seen many times. The chain is built from TRBV4-1 and TRBJ2-3; 7 bases are shared with TRBD1. The germline V gene has CDR1 MGHRA and CDR2 YSYEKL. V was pared by 4 bases and J by 3 bases, with 7 bases of the junction left unmatched. The CDR3 is made up of 15 amino acids. The DNA of the CDR3 is TGCGCCAGCAGCCCGCACAGGGGTTCGACAGATACGCAGTATTTT. Translating it yields CASSPHRGSTDTQYF.

This chain links TRBV24-1 with TRBJ2-2; D is perhaps TRBD1 (5 bases). Germline V gene sequence: CDR1 KGHDR, CDR2 SFDVKD. The CDR3 runs to 13 residues. Trimming removed 4 bases from V and 7 bases from J, with 9 bases in between. CDR3 region: CATSEPGIGELFF. The CDR3 DNA is TGTGCCACCAGTGAACCAGGGATCGGGGAGCTGTTTTTT.

There are a few counts of this clonotype. The chain links TRBV9 to TRBJ2-3; 16 nucleotides match TRBD2. CDR1 is SGDLS, CDR2 YYNGEE, per germline. The CDR3 is made up of 17 amino acids. The V and J ends lost 2 bases and 4 bases, in that order; junction bases with no gene match: 4. The CDR3: CASSVGLAGGRPDTQYF. The CDR3 coding sequence is TGTGCCAGCAGCGTGGGACTAGCGGGGGGGCGCCCAGATACGCAGTATTTT.

V gene TRBV7-3 combines with J gene TRBJ1-2, with D uncertain. Deletions cut 1 base from V and 8 bases from J, with 11 bases between. Germline-derived CDR1 and CDR2 are SGHTA and FQGTGA. This CDR3 has 13 residues. This CDR3 is CASSLKGGGGYTF. The CDR3 DNA follows: TGTGCCAGCAGCTTAAAGGGTGGCGGCGGCTACACCTTC.

The chain carries TRBV9 and TRBJ2-1, with D possibly being TRBD1 or TRBD2 (5 bases each). This CDR3 contains 17 residues. Trimming stripped 0 bases from V and 4 bases from J, with 17 bases between. Per the germline V gene, CDR1 is SGDLS and CDR2 is YYNGEE. The CDR3 region is CASSVGVMRGLYNEQFF. Written as DNA, the CDR3 is TGTGCCAGCAGCGTAGGTGTAATGAGGGGCCTTTACAATGAGCAGTTCTTC. The full variable domain, completed using reference TRBV9 and TRBJ2-1, is DSGVTQTPKHLITATGQRVTLRCSPRSGDLSVYWYQQSLDQGLQFLIQYYNGEERAKGNILERFSAQQFPDLHSELNLSSLELGDSALYFCASSVGVMRGLYNEQFFGPGTRLTVL.

This clonotype occurred a few times. The chain combines TRBV7-9 with TRBJ2-1, with 13 bases aligning to TRBD2. Trimming took 5 bases from V and 6 from J; bases not matched to a gene: 10. The CDR3 loop spans 17 amino acids. From germline, CDR1 is SEHNR and CDR2 FQNEAQ (reference sequence). The CDR3 DNA follows: TGTGCCAGCAGCCCACAACCGGGACTAGCGGGGTCCAATGAGCAGTTCTTC. Translation gives CASSPQPGLAGSNEQFF.

This clonotype was recorded a few times. The CDR3 loop is CASSPLAGGHTDTQYF. The CDR3 DNA sequence: TGTGCCAGCTCACCATTAGCGGGGGGCCATACAGATACGCAGTATTTT. The chain employs TRBV18 and TRBJ2-3, with 10 nucleotides matching TRBD2. The CDR3 contains 16 residues. V trimming: 2 bases; J trimming: 3 bases; junction bases outside the gene matches: 5. Germline V gene sequence: CDR1 KGHSH, CDR2 LQKENI.

CDR3 DNA sequence: TGTGCCAGCGGAATTCAGCCCCAGCATTTT. Residues: CASGIQPQHF. The chain has TRBV27 and TRBJ1-5, with no clear D. CDR3 length: 10 amino acids. The germline V and J ends were trimmed by 8 bases and 6 bases, with 5 bases remaining between them. In germline, CDR1 is MNHEY, CDR2 SMNVEV (reference sequence).

Here the CDR3 DNA reads TGTGCCAGCAGCTTCTCCGCAGAAGTGGGTGAAAAACTGTTTTTT. This translates into CASSFSAEVGEKLFF. The chain has TRBV11-2 and TRBJ1-4; D is unresolved. The CDR3 spans 15 residues. Germline values: CDR1 SGHAT, CDR2 FQNNGV. Trimming cost V 3 bases and J 7 bases, with 15 bases left between them.

This clonotype came up a few times. The J gene is TRBJ2-3, the V gene TRBV20-1; D tentatively fits TRBD1 or TRBD2 (5 bases each). The CDR3 is 14 residues long. Germline V gives CDR1 DFQATT, CDR2 SNEGSKA (reference sequence). V lost 6 bases and J 2 bases, leaving 15 bases between the germline ends. The CDR3 spells CSATRDQPTDTQYF. In nucleotides, the CDR3 is TGCAGTGCAACCCGGGACCAACCCACAGATACGCAGTATTTT.

This clonotype was observed at least ten times. The chain recombines TRBV29-1 with TRBJ1-1; a weak D match, TRBD1 (5 bases). Germline CDR1 SQVTM, CDR2 ANQGSEA. The CDR3 loop spans 13 amino acids. V lost 5 bases, J lost 0 bases, and 10 bases lay in between. CDR3 DNA: TGCAGCGTTCATTACAGGATGAACACTGAAGCTTTCTTT. Residues: CSVHYRMNTEAFF. Full variable domain (rest looked up from reference TRBV29-1 and TRBJ1-1): SAVISQKPSRDICQRGTSLTIQCQVDSQVTMMFWYRQQPGQSLTLIATANQGSEATYESGFVIDKFPISRPNLTFSTLTVSNMSPEDSSIYLCSVHYRMNTEAFFGQGTRLTVV.

This clonotype was observed a handful of times. The chain links TRBV25-1 to TRBJ2-7; 10 positions match TRBD1. CDR1 and CDR2 from the germline V gene are MGHDK and SYGVNS. The CDR3 is made up of 15 amino acids. V lost 4 bases, J lost 4 bases, and 7 bases stayed unmatched. The CDR3 coding sequence is TGTGCCAGCAGTGCCCGGGACAGGGGAAAATACGAGCAGTACTTC. Protein sequence: CASSARDRGKYEQYF.